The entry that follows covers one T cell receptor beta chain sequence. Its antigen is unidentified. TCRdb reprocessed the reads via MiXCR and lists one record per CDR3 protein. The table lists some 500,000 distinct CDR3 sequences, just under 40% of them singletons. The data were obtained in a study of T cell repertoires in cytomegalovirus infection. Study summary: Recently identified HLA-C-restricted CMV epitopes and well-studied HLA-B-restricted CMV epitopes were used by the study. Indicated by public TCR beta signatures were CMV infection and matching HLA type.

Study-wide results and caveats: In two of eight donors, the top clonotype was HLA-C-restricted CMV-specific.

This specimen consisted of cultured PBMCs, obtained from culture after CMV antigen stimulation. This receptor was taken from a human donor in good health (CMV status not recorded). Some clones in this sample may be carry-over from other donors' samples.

CDR3 sequence (DNA): TGTGCCAGCAGCGGATGGGGAGCAGATACGCAGTATTTT. Amino acid sequence: CASSGWGADTQYF. The chain carries TRBV11-3 and TRBJ2-3; maybe TRBD2 (5 bases). Germline values: CDR1 SGHNT, CDR2 YENEEA. The CDR3 is 13 amino acids. V dropped 5 bases and J dropped 4 bases, with 10 bases sitting between them.